Reported below is one TCR beta chain. What it binds is unknown. Both 60 Vbeta primers and 13 Jbeta primers went into the PCR. The assay was immunoSEQ multiplex PCR, and TCRdb's table has in-frame clones only and misses some. In the table there are 150,000 to 200,000 clones, around 77% of which are singletons. Germline V gene data show CDR1 as MDHEN and CDR2 as SYDVKM. The CDR3 spans 15 residues. Between the trimmed V and J ends, which lost 9 bases and 0 bases, there was a span of 12 bases. This sample was included in a study of cytomegalovirus exposure and HLA in healthy donors. About the research overall: A previous analysis identified more than 100 million unique TCR beta sequences derived from about 180 million T cells. Study-wide results and caveats: Later on, an analysis tied 15,000 to 20,000 TCR beta sequences to HLA alleles at 0.05 false discovery rate.

The TCR comes from a woman in her 30s in good health and CMV-seropositive. Sequenced material: PBMCs. This rearrangement joins TRBV28 to TRBJ2-6; no clear D. In nucleotides, the CDR3 is TGTGCCAGAAGAATCCCGGGCTCTGGGGCCAACGTCCTGACTTTC. This translates into CARRIPGSGANVLTF.